These 8 T cell receptor beta chains share one sample of origin, sequenced in a study of cytotoxic CD8 clonotypes in ibrutinib-treated CLL. Profiled with immunoSEQ multiplex PCR; TCRdb holds only in-frame clones, not every one. In the table there are 150,000 to 200,000 clones, roughly 80% of which are singletons. The sample in question was PBMCs, obtained after 24 months of ibrutinib treatment. These receptors were taken from a human donor with chronic lymphocytic leukemia.

The rearrangement joins TRBV5-1 to TRBJ1-4; D is ambiguous. Germline lookup yields CDR1 SGHRS and CDR2 YFSETQ. The CDR3 is 15 residues long. Trimming took 4 bases from V and 7 from J, leaving 17 bases between them. The CDR3 loop reads CASSPRASRREKLFF. As DNA, the CDR3 is TGCGCCAGCAGCCCCCGGGCGTCGCGGCGTGAAAAACTGTTTTTT.

V usage is TRBV5-1 and J usage is TRBJ2-3; D unresolved. The germline V and J ends were trimmed by 4 bases and 0 bases, with 9 bases remaining between them. Looked up from germline, CDR1 is SGHRS and CDR2 is YFSETQ. The CDR3 sequence is 14 residues long. The CDR3 DNA follows: TGCGCCAGCAGCCCGGACCGCAGCACAGATACGCAGTATTTT. It encodes CASSPDRSTDTQYF.

V usage is TRBV9 and J usage is TRBJ2-1, with TRBD2 matching 8 bases. The germline V gene encodes CDR1 SGDLS and CDR2 YYNGEE. The CDR3 spans 15 residues. V was pared by 0 bases and J by 4 bases, with 3 bases of the junction left unmatched. The CDR3 loop is CASSVDSGGYNEQFF. The DNA of the CDR3 is TGTGCCAGCAGCGTAGACAGCGGGGGTTACAATGAGCAGTTCTTC.

The chain links TRBV5-1 to TRBJ1-1; tentative D call: TRBD1 (5 bases). The CDR3 has 15 amino acids. The germline CDR1 and CDR2 sequences are SGHRS and YFSETQ. V lost 2 bases and J lost 7, with 18 bases in between. DNA for the CDR3: TGCGCCAGCAGCTTAAGTACGGCAGGGCAAATTGAAGCTTTCTTT. It yields the protein CASSLSTAGQIEAFF.

The chain couples TRBV29-1 to TRBJ1-3; possibly TRBD1 for D (6 bases). The CDR3 has 13 residues. V was pared by 6 bases and J by 4 bases, with 13 bases between. Germline values: CDR1 SQVTM, CDR2 ANQGSEA. The DNA of the CDR3 is TGCAGCGTCGGGGGGCAAAAAGGAAACACCATATATTTT. Translating gives CSVGGQKGNTIYF.

This sequence joins TRBV5-4 and TRBJ2-1; TRBD2 agrees at 10 bases. This CDR3 is 16 amino acids long. Germline V CDR1 and CDR2: SGHNT, YYREEE (reference sequence). The V and J ends lost 2 bases and 4 bases, in that order; junction bases with no gene match: 6. The CDR3 DNA is TGTGCCAGCAGCTTAGCGGGAGGGTCGGGTTACAATGAGCAGTTCTTC. Amino acid sequence: CASSLAGGSGYNEQFF.

This chain links TRBV30 with TRBJ2-3; TRBD2 might be the D (5 bases). The CDR3 covers 12 residues. Between the trimmed V and J ends, which lost 2 bases and 7 bases, there was a span of 10 bases. Looked up from germline, CDR1 is GTSNPN and CDR2 is SVGIG (reference sequence). The CDR3 reads CAWSPQRNTQYF. The DNA of the CDR3 is TGTGCCTGGAGTCCCCAGCGGAATACGCAGTATTTT.

V is TRBV5-1 and J is TRBJ1-5; D not resolved. CDR1 and CDR2 from the germline V gene are SGHRS and YFSETQ. Trimming shortened V by 0 bases and J by 2 bases, and 6 bases separated the two germline ends. The CDR3 contains 14 residues. The CDR3 DNA reads as TGCGCCAGCAGCTTGGAGATGGGCAATCAGCCCCAGCATTTT. Residues: CASSLEMGNQPQHF. The whole variable domain, filled in from reference TRBV5-1 and TRBJ1-5, reads KAGVTQTPRYLIKTRGQQVTLSCSPISGHRSVSWYQQTPGQGLQFLFEYFSETQRNKGNFPGRFSGRQFSNSRSEMNVSTLELGDSALYLCASSLEMGNQPQHFGDGTRLSIL.